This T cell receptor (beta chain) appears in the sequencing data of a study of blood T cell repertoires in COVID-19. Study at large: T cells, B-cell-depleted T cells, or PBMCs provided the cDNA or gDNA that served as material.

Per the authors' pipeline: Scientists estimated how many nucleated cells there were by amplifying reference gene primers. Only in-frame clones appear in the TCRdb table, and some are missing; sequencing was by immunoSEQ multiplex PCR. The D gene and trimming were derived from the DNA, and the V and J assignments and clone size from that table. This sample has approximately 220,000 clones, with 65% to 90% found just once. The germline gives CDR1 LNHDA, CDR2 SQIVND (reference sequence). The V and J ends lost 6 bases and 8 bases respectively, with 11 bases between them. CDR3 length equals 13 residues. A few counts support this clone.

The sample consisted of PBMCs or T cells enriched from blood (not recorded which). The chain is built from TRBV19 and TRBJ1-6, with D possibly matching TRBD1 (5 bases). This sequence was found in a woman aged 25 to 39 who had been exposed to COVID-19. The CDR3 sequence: CASRWQGHSPLHF. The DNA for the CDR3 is TGTGCCAGTAGGTGGCAGGGTCATTCACCCCTCCACTTT.